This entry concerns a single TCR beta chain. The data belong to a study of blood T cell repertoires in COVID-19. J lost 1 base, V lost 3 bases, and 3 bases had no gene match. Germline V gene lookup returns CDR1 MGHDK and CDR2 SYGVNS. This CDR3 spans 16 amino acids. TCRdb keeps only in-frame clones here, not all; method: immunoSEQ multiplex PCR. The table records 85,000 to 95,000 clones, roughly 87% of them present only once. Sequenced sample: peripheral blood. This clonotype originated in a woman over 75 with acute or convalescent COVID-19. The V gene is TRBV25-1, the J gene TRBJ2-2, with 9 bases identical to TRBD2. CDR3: CASSDPAGGNTGELFF. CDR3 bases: TGTGCCAGCAGTGACCCAGCGGGGGGGAACACCGGGGAGCTGTTTTTT.